The 25 T cell receptor beta chains below all came from one sample that was sequenced in a study of response to subunit inactivated influenza vaccine. Using its own MiXCR run on the RT-PCR reads, TCRdb lists one record per CDR3 protein. The sample holds more than 500,000 distinct CDR3 sequences, roughly 12% seen once. These data were likewise used in another study, on T cells expressing NK-cell markers. Per that paper: The authors made TCR beta cDNA libraries by 5'RACE template switching. This switching added a universal primer site and UMIs.

The source was PBMCs from blood, collected on the day of vaccination. The receptors were gathered from a man aged 50 to 59 who received an inactivated influenza vaccine.

Here the CDR3 reads CSATPGTSGRHEQYF. CDR3 bases: TGCAGTGCTACCCCCGGGACTAGCGGGAGACACGAGCAGTACTTC. The chain combines TRBV20-1 with TRBJ2-7, with TRBD2 identical over 14 bases. The trim removed 4 bases at V and 5 bases at J, leaving 7 bases unmatched. Germline values: CDR1 DFQATT, CDR2 SNEGSKA (reference sequence). The length of the CDR3 is 15 residues.

V usage is TRBV14 and J usage is TRBJ2-3, with D possibly matching TRBD2 (6 bases). The germline CDR1 and CDR2 sequences are SGHDN and FVKESK. The ends were cut back, 1 base at V and 3 bases at J, with 14 bases in the middle. This CDR3 contains 16 residues. In nucleotides, the CDR3 is TGTGCCAGCAGCCAAGTGGAGGGGAGTTGGACAGATACGCAGTATTTT. Its protein product is CASSQVEGSWTDTQYF.

This chain joins TRBV30 and TRBJ1-2; possible D gene TRBD1, 5 bases. The germline V gene has CDR1 GTSNPN and CDR2 SVGIG (reference sequence). V shed 0 bases and J shed 5 bases, with 19 bases lying between them. The CDR3 loop spans 16 amino acids. This CDR3 reads CAWSVRQFSWGYGYTF. In nucleotides, the CDR3 is TGTGCCTGGAGTGTCCGACAGTTCTCCTGGGGGTATGGCTACACCTTC.

This clonotype appeared a few times. The chain couples TRBV30 to TRBJ2-3; no reliable D call. V was clipped by 0 bases and J by 6 bases, with 16 bases between them. Germline loops: CDR1 GTSNPN, CDR2 SVGIG (reference sequence). This CDR3 has 15 residues. The CDR3 protein is CAWSVMPFGRDTQYF. In DNA form, the CDR3 reads TGTGCCTGGAGTGTAATGCCCTTTGGGCGCGATACGCAGTATTTT.

The chain recombines TRBV20-1 with TRBJ1-2; the match to TRBD1 covers 7 bases. Trimming at V came to 2 bases and at J to 2 bases, leaving 5 bases not matched to a gene. The CDR3 has 14 amino acids. Germline CDR1 is DFQATT and CDR2 is SNEGSKA (reference sequence). The CDR3 region is CSARYPGQNYGYTF. CDR3 coding DNA: TGCAGTGCTAGATACCCGGGACAGAACTATGGCTACACCTTC.

The V gene is TRBV28, the J gene TRBJ1-5; D unresolved. V dropped 2 bases and J dropped 1 base, with 12 bases sitting between them. Germline V lookup: CDR1 MDHEN, CDR2 SYDVKM. The CDR3 covers 16 residues. CDR3 DNA sequence: TGTGCCAGCAGTTTAAATGAGGGTTCGAGCAATCAGCCCCAGCATTTT. As protein: CASSLNEGSSNQPQHF.

DNA for the CDR3: TGTGCCAGCAGCCAGTTTCGGTCAGATACGCAGTATTTT. Translation gives CASSQFRSDTQYF. V gene TRBV7-8 combines with J gene TRBJ2-3; D is uncertain. CDR3 size: 13 residues. V was clipped by 5 bases and J by 4 bases, with 10 bases between them. Germline lookup yields CDR1 SGHVS and CDR2 FQNEAQ.

The chain recombines TRBV24-1 with TRBJ2-3; D perhaps matches TRBD2 (5 bases). Trimming left V 3 bases short and J 4 bases short, with 13 bases between. The CDR3 has 15 residues. Germline lookup yields CDR1 KGHDR and CDR2 SFDVKD. The CDR3 here is CATSDRIGLPDTQYF. The CDR3 coding sequence is TGTGCCACCAGTGATCGGATCGGACTGCCAGATACGCAGTATTTT.

In its sample, this clonotype was seen many times. This chain joins TRBV5-1 and TRBJ2-7; D call uncertain. V was shortened by 0 bases and J by 4 bases, with 17 bases between the two germline ends. This CDR3 comprises 16 residues. Germline V gives CDR1 SGHRS, CDR2 YFSETQ. DNA for the CDR3: TGCGCCAGCAGCTTGGCCCTATCGGGTTCAATATACGAGCAGTACTTC. Translated: CASSLALSGSIYEQYF.

This clonotype was detected only a few times. The chain employs TRBV7-2 and TRBJ2-1; TRBD1 matches at 7 bases. The CDR3 is 15 residues long. Per germline, CDR1 SGHTA and CDR2 FQGNSA. After removal of 5 bases from V and 1 base from J, the junction contained 5 bases not matched to a gene. DNA of the CDR3: TGTGCCAGCAGCGTACGGACAGGTTCCTACAATGAGCAGTTCTTC. Amino acid sequence: CASSVRTGSYNEQFF.

In this sample, this clonotype turned up a few times. The chain is built from TRBV12-3 or TRBV12-4 and TRBJ2-1; 7 bases are shared with TRBD1. V was pared by 6 bases and J by 6 bases, with 11 bases of the junction left unmatched. The CDR3 has 15 amino acids. The CDR3 here is CASRPLGTAINEQFF. In nucleotides, the CDR3 is TGTGCCAGCAGACCCCTGGGGACAGCTATCAATGAGCAGTTCTTC.

The chain employs TRBV18 and TRBJ2-2; maybe TRBD2 (5 bases). This CDR3 is built from 17 residues. Germline CDR1 reads KGHSH; CDR2 reads LQKENI. V dropped 1 base and J dropped 4 bases, with 16 bases sitting between them. Here the CDR3 reads CASSPRPGEGGTGELFF. DNA of the CDR3: TGTGCCAGCTCACCACGACCCGGGGAAGGTGGCACCGGGGAGCTGTTTTTT. The full variable domain, in which reference TRBV18 and TRBJ2-2 provide the parts outside the CDR3, is NAGVMQNPRHLVRRRGQEARLRCSPMKGHSHVYWYRQLPEEGLKFMVYLQKENIIDESGMPKERFSAEFPKEGPSILRIQQVVRGDSAAYFCASSPRPGEGGTGELFFGEGSRLTVL.

The chain employs TRBV11-2 and TRBJ2-1, with 11 nucleotides matching TRBD1. Germline CDR1 is SGHAT and CDR2 is FQNNGV. Trimming cost V 2 bases and J 4 bases; bases outside gene matches: 10. CDR3 length: 18 amino acids. DNA for the CDR3: TGTGCCAGCAGCTTAAGGCCCGGGACAGGGGGTCAGTACAATGAGCAGTTCTTC. As protein: CASSLRPGTGGQYNEQFF.

The rearrangement joins TRBV3-1 to TRBJ2-3, with a possible D match to TRBD2 (6 bases). CDR1 and CDR2 from the germline V gene are LGHDT and YNNKEL (reference sequence). The V end lost 3 bases, the J end lost 6 bases, and 19 bases lay between the germline ends. The CDR3 sequence is 16 residues long. CDR3 DNA: TGTGCCAGCAGCCAGAAAGGGAGCGGGCGTTCGGATACGCAGTATTTT. This sequence encodes CASSQKGSGRSDTQYF.

The chain couples TRBV11-3 to TRBJ2-5; D is ambiguous. CDR1 is SGHNT and CDR2 is YENEEA in the germline V gene. The CDR3 is made up of 13 amino acids. V lost 4 bases and J lost 5, with 11 bases in between. The DNA of the CDR3 is TGTGCCAGCAGCTCCCGGTCCAGGGAGACCCAGTACTTC. Residues: CASSSRSRETQYF. The variable domain in full, completed from reference TRBV11-3 and TRBJ2-5, reads EAGVVQSPRYKIIEKKQPVAFWCNPISGHNTLYWYLQNLGQGPELLIRYENEEAVDDSQLPKDRFSAERLKGVDSTLKIQPAELGDSAVYLCASSSRSRETQYFGPGTRLLVL.

The V call is TRBV11-2, the J call TRBJ2-3, with D tentatively TRBD2 (6 bases). V lost 2 bases and J lost 1, with 10 bases in between. The CDR3 consists of 15 residues. CDR1 SGHAT and CDR2 FQNNGV come from the germline V gene. CDR3 bases: TGTGCCAGCAGCTTACGCGGGAAAGGCACAGATACGCAGTATTTT. It codes for CASSLRGKGTDTQYF.

This clonotype was seen a few times. This chain links TRBV3-1 with TRBJ1-5; 7 positions match TRBD1. CDR1 and CDR2 (germline): LGHDT, YNNKEL (reference sequence). The J segment lost 6 bases and the V segment lost 3 bases, leaving 5 bases of the junction unmatched. The CDR3 loop spans 14 amino acids. The CDR3 DNA follows: TGTGCCAGCAGCCAGTCAGGGGGACGTCAGCCCCAGCATTTT. Its protein is CASSQSGGRQPQHF.

For this clonotype: Being one base from a much bigger clone, this may be a read error. V is TRBV28 and J is TRBJ2-2; perhaps D is TRBD1 or TRBD2 (5 bases each). The V end was cut by 5 bases, the J end by 10 bases, with 26 bases between. The CDR3 runs to 17 residues. Germline-derived CDR1 and CDR2 are MDHEN and SYDVKM. The CDR3 reads CASSLWTLDGGPVELFF. The CDR3 DNA is TGTGCCAGCAGTCTCTGGACACTAGACGGAGGACCCGTGGAGCTGTTTTTT.

This clonotype was found a few times. The J gene is TRBJ2-1, the V gene TRBV7-9; TRBD2 matches 7 bases. Germline V CDR1 and CDR2: SEHNR, FQNEAQ (reference sequence). V lost 5 bases to trimming and J lost 15 bases; unmatched junction nucleotides: 10. This CDR3 has 12 residues. The CDR3 nucleotides are TGTGCCAGCAGCACCACTAGCGTGAGTTGGTTCTTC. It specifies CASSTTSVSWFF.

The rearrangement joins TRBV9 to TRBJ2-5, with 12 bases fitting TRBD2. This CDR3 spans 19 amino acids. J was trimmed by 0 bases and V by 0 bases; bases with no gene match: 9. Germline loops: CDR1 SGDLS, CDR2 YYNGEE. The chain's CDR3 is CASSVGRGLAGLYQETQYF. The CDR3 nucleotides are TGTGCCAGCAGCGTAGGTAGGGGACTAGCGGGCCTGTACCAAGAGACCCAGTACTTC.

There are a few counts of this clonotype. The V and J genes are TRBV12-3 or TRBV12-4 and TRBJ1-4; 8 bases fit TRBD1. This CDR3 is 14 amino acids long. With 4 bases clipped from V and 5 bases from J, the junction kept 3 bases outside the gene matches. CDR3 in amino acids: CASSSGQENEKLFF. The CDR3 bases are TGTGCCAGCAGTTCGGGACAGGAGAATGAAAAACTGTTTTTT.

This clonotype was picked up a small number of times. This rearrangement joins TRBV28 to TRBJ2-5; D is possibly TRBD1 (5 bases). Trimming stripped 2 bases from V and 4 bases from J, with 11 bases between. This CDR3 is 14 amino acids long. Germline values: CDR1 MDHEN, CDR2 SYDVKM. CDR3 DNA sequence: TGTGCCAGCAGTTTAATAGGGGTGCGAGAGACCCAGTACTTC. Translation gives CASSLIGVRETQYF.

This clonotype was observed a few times. The rearrangement joins TRBV20-1 to TRBJ2-1; 16 nucleotides match TRBD2. The CDR3 is made up of 18 amino acids. The trim removed 0 bases at V and 9 bases at J, leaving 11 bases unmatched. Per the germline V gene, CDR1 is DFQATT and CDR2 is SNEGSKA (reference sequence). As DNA, the CDR3 is TGCAGTGCTAGAGAAGGGACTAGCGGGAGGGCCAAGGGGGGTGAGCAGTTCTTC. This sequence encodes CSAREGTSGRAKGGEQFF.

This clonotype was observed a handful of times. The genes are TRBV7-2 and TRBJ2-2; TRBD2 matches at 8 bases. After removal of 6 bases from V and 1 base from J, the junction contained 4 bases not matched to a gene. The germline CDR1 and CDR2 sequences are SGHTA and FQGNSA. The CDR3 totals 15 residues. The CDR3 sequence is CASRLSGRNTGELFF. The DNA of the CDR3 is TGTGCCAGCAGGTTAAGCGGGAGGAACACCGGGGAGCTGTTTTTT.

This clonotype was seen a handful of times. V and J are TRBV5-1 and TRBJ2-2; D unresolved. CDR1 is SGHRS and CDR2 is YFSETQ in the germline V gene. Trimming shortened V by 4 bases and J by 8 bases, and 12 bases separated the two germline ends. The CDR3 extends over 13 amino acids. CDR3 DNA: TGCGCCAGCAGCCGAACTATAGGGGGGGAGCTGTTTTTT. Its protein is CASSRTIGGELFF. Combining the CDR3 with reference TRBV5-1 and TRBJ2-2 gives the whole variable domain KAGVTQTPRYLIKTRGQQVTLSCSPISGHRSVSWYQQTPGQGLQFLFEYFSETQRNKGNFPGRFSGRQFSNSRSEMNVSTLELGDSALYLCASSRTIGGELFFGEGSRLTVL.